This TCR beta chain appears in the sequencing data of a study of cytomegalovirus exposure and HLA in healthy donors. The CDR3 spans 15 residues. V was pared by 6 bases and J by 3 bases, with 18 bases between. Looked up from germline, CDR1 is MNHNS and CDR2 is SASEGT. The PCR contained 60 Vbeta and 13 Jbeta primers. The assay was immunoSEQ multiplex PCR, and TCRdb's table has in-frame clones only and misses some. Its table lists around 150,000 clones. The receptor's source is a woman between 55 and 75 years old in good health and CMV-seronegative. This chain connects TRBV6-1 to TRBJ2-7, with D perhaps matching TRBD1 (5 bases). The sequenced material came from PBMCs. Here the CDR3 DNA reads TGTGCCAGCAGCTCAGAAGGGGTCCCCTACTACGAGCAGTACTTC. It yields the protein CASSSEGVPYYEQYF.